This entry concerns a single T cell receptor beta chain. This sample was included in a study of blood T cell repertoires in COVID-19. Repertoires were generated with immunoSEQ multiplex PCR, while TCRdb's copy carries only in-frame clones and drops some. The data hold around 140,000 clones, with about 89% observed a single time. The V end lost 3 bases, the J end lost 4 bases, and 21 bases lay between the germline ends. Germline assignment: CDR1 ENHRY and CDR2 SYGVKD. This CDR3 comprises 17 residues. The receptor was derived from a man aged 50-59 years with active COVID-19. The sample taken for sequencing was peripheral blood. This chain joins TRBV10-3 and TRBJ1-1, with D perhaps TRBD1 (5 bases). The CDR3 DNA reads as TGTGCCATCAGTGATTTAAAGGGGTCCCCTCTTGGCACTGAAGCTTTCTTT. Amino acids: CAISDLKGSPLGTEAFF.